The text below deals with one T cell receptor beta chain. Its antigen is still unknown. Base qualities are not provided; no much larger clone lies one nucleotide away. The data originate from a study of cytomegalovirus exposure and HLA in healthy donors (dated by TCRdb to about 2017). About the investigation overall: According to an earlier analysis of 450 to 650 of the donors, 150 million to 200 million T cells yielded roughly 110 million unique TCR beta sequences and about 300 Gb of sequence data. Approximately 330 gigabases of sequencing data and roughly 80 million unique TCR sequences made up an early release that covered approximately 650 HLA-typed donors. Of the roughly 400 genotyped donors, less than 85% were placed in the genetic ancestry cluster associated with self-reported Caucasian donors. The study aimed to test whether signatures of past pathogen exposure could be identified by cataloging public T cell receptors. The study used immunosequencing to profile the T cell repertoires of 600 to 850 subjects and linked those repertoires to cytomegalovirus serostatus. Besides the first cohort of roughly 700 subjects, a separate validation cohort made up of over 95 different subjects was used. The study combined high-throughput TCR immunosequencing, statistical association of individual TCRs with disease status, and machine learning to predict cytomegalovirus infection status. To study patterns of TCR occurrence, a later analysis re-analyzed previously published TCR beta repertoires from 550 to 800 donors and added high-resolution HLA genotyping. In the later analysis, no new phenotypic data were used to find candidate immune exposures; instead, reliance was placed on TCR beta sequences and their occurrence across donors. To decide whether each TCR beta V gene segment behaved as functional or pseudogenic, an earlier analysis of some 600 of the donors relied on high-throughput TCR beta sequencing. Donor age, sex, ethnicity and CMV serostatus were compiled alongside the repertoire data. Genome-wide SNP genotypes for about 65% of the 666 donors were used in a later genetic analysis, which treated that subset as a discovery cohort. Every repertoire in the discovery cohort had been generated on one and the same sequencing platform. HLA typing covered class I and class II loci at four-digit resolution. The number of donors typed differed by locus, with roughly 629-640 for A, B, C, DRB1 and DQB1, over 500 for DQA1, nearly 610 for DPA1, and about 450 for DPB1. Roughly five DR-DQ haplotypes were treated as single units for association and clustering because of strong linkage in the cohort. Among about 400 genotyped donors of the cohort, an average of around 240,000 unique TCR beta nucleotide sequences was sequenced per donor, of which 15% to 20% were non-productive. Broad study findings and their caveats: In vitro tests confirmed that a few of the cytomegalovirus-associated TCR beta chains recognize cytomegalovirus antigens. In an earlier analysis of a few hundred of the donors, most TCR beta V segments were observed in productive rearrangements about 87% or about 30% of the time, broadly matching IMGT annotations. Across donors, most TCR sequences were observed very rarely, whereas some public TCRs were present in many individuals. In this cohort, only TCR beta chains were sequenced, and detectable features were limited by the absence of alpha or paired-chain data. According to a later analysis, most CMV-associated TCR beta chains appeared to be HLA-restricted, and the HLA associations seemed to be driven largely by CMV exposure. HLA typing was unavailable for some donors at each locus, so association tests used only the typed subset. Strong co-occurrence of HLA alleles, especially DR and DQ, made assigning TCR associations to individual alleles difficult. In the study, approximately 150 TCR beta chains were listed as associated with cytomegalovirus. Linkage disequilibrium might explain the correlated functional status among segregating V segments, but an unknown experimental factor could not be excluded. A group of highly shared sequence variants was considered likely to be a technical artifact of the sequencing pipeline. At a false discovery rate of 0.05, a later analysis linked 16,951 TCR beta sequences to specific HLA alleles. A further reported finding was that TCR beta sequences accurately predicted the HLA-A and HLA-B alleles for most subjects in the first cohort. Because the 87-base-pair reads could not distinguish some IMGT-functional V segments, including TRBV6-2 and TRBV6-3, those segments were excluded. Roughly uniform sequencing depth across donors was assumed in presence/absence analyses, although this assumption may not hold. The classifier was reported to diagnose cytomegalovirus status with high specificity and sensitivity in both the original and validation cohorts. Because counts were too low, roughly 18 rarely observed V segments, including chromosome 9 orphons, were left out of the earlier analysis of approximately 500 of the donors. In a later genetic analysis, a missense DCLRE1C variant was associated with V-gene and J-gene trimming of TCR beta chains, and the association was replicated in an independent cohort. In a later analysis, the rate of TCR association differed among HLA loci, with DRB1 alleles having the most associated TCRs and HLA-C alleles having the fewest. CMV serostatus was the only immune exposure information available for the cohort. According to a later genetic analysis, donors in an Asian-associated ancestry cluster had fewer N-insertions in productive TCRs than the roughly 700-donor mean. A later analysis reported that several top co-occurrence clusters appeared linked to parvovirus B19, influenza, CMV and Epstein-Barr virus. The authors suggested that the approach could potentially be generalized to other disease states and immunological phenotypes. In a later analysis, HLA-associated TCR beta chains were found to be more clonally expanded and to have lower generation probabilities than equally common non-associated chains.

Spanning cysteine to phenylalanine, the CDR3 consists of 15 amino acids. The entry retains the CDR3 DNA only, 45 bases that are in frame from base 1. V lost 5 bases and J lost 2 bases, and the count of bases not matched to a germline gene is 7. CDR1 and CDR2, looked up from the germline V gene, are MDHEN and SYDVKM. Library creation used the immunoSEQ multiplex PCR assay. The multiplex PCR relied on a mix of 60 forward primers for TCR Vbeta segments and 13 reverse primers for TCR Jbeta segments. A multiplex PCR assay on genomic DNA amplified the CDR3 region of rearranged TCR beta genes. On the Illumina HiSeq System, the amplified TCR beta libraries were sequenced as 87-base-pair reads. As for the original processing: A later analysis tallied 70 million to 100 million unique TCR beta chains across the 640 or so repertoires, and about 12 million of those chains were shared by two or more donors. Raw reads were error-corrected and collapsed into unique sequences by a nearest-neighbor algorithm in which closely related sequences were merged to remove PCR and sequencing errors. CDR3 sequences were aligned to IMGT reference sequences to assign V, D and J gene segments. For a sequence to be retained, at least a six-nucleotide match to both a V gene segment and a J gene segment was required. Rearrangements were classified as productive when the CDR3 lacked stop codons and remained in frame with V and J, and all other rearrangements were classified as non-productive. Following IMGT convention, CDR3 was defined as the stretch from the second conserved V-encoded cysteine up to the conserved J-encoded phenylalanine. The earlier analysis of 500 to 750 of the donors excluded any sequence lacking an unambiguous match to a single V gene segment. An earlier analysis of under 750 of the donors called V segments functional above 56.7% productive rearrangements and segregating when the between-donor standard deviation exceeded 5%. A statistical classification framework was developed to diagnose cytomegalovirus status using the catalog of TCR beta chain sequences. In a later analysis, V and J genes were assigned by comparing TCR nucleotide sequences against IMGT/GENE-DB human TR gene sequences. A later analysis assigned CDR3 sequences and most-parsimonious VDJ recombination scenarios with the TCRdist pipeline. In a later analysis, each TCR beta chain was defined by its CDR3 amino acid sequence together with its V-gene family, and reads without a unique V-gene family were excluded. As a way to deal with suspected cross-contamination and a sequencing artifact, a later analysis dropped more than 500 nucleotide sequences that were highly shared and had low generation probability. A later analysis calculated a clonal expansion index for each public chain from normalized within-repertoire ranks of inferred template counts. In a later analysis, generation probabilities were computed with a VDJ recombination model fitted to out-of-frame rearrangements, and the resulting probabilities were checked against IGoR. In a later analysis, hypergeometric tests were used to score TCR-TCR, TCR-HLA and TCR-CMV co-occurrence, with a repertoire-size bias correction applied to TCR pairs. A later analysis estimated false discovery rates by permuting HLA or CMV assignments 20 times. A later analysis grouped co-occurring TCRs with DBSCAN, adding TCRdist sequence similarity when clustering within HLA-allele-positive subsets. Co-occurrence clustering excluded repertoires with fewer than 30,000 or more than 120,000 public chains, plus five with anomalous nucleotide sharing. Imported from immuneACCESS, the table was reduced by TCRdb to in-frame sequences with V and J called. These copies leave out some clones; in studies compared against another copy, an unresolved V gene accounts for under half, and the cause of the remainder is not known. V and J calls and clone size are copied from that table; D and trimming were computed from the DNA. Present in this sample are more than 150,000 clones, under 85% of which were seen just once. In total, the top ten clones hold roughly 1.5% of the sample.

The cohort consisted of 670 or so healthy bone marrow donors. All cohort members were sampled while nominally healthy, although unrecorded immune exposures were likely present. The donor was CMV seronegative and was included in the group of a few hundred seronegative cohort members. A peripheral blood sample was provided by each donor, and peripheral blood mononuclear cells were used for TCR beta sequencing. The Qiagen DNeasy Blood Extraction Kit was used to extract genomic DNA from the blood cell samples. The sequenced sample was PBMCs. The source of this sequence is a man over 45 in good health and CMV-seronegative. The sequence joins TRBV28 to TRBJ1-2; 8 bases in between match TRBD1. The CDR3 is CASSDRGRSNYGYTF. The nucleotide sequence reads as follows: TGTGCCAGCAGTGACAGGGGACGGTCCAACTATGGCTACACCTTC.